Listed below are T cell receptor beta chains from one sample, sequenced in a study of blood T cell repertoires in COVID-19. Assay: immunoSEQ multiplex PCR; the TCRdb copy retains only in-frame clones and omits some. The sample holds over 110,000 clones, roughly 79% seen once. Sequencing input: peripheral blood. These receptors were obtained from a woman aged 55-75 years with acute or convalescent COVID-19. CDR3s include the opening cysteine and the closing phenylalanine or tryptophan. D genes are given only for firm matches. Clone size is not always given. Where it is, it says once, few, many or a class for expanded clones.

J gene,V gene,clone size,D gene,CDR3 protein,CDR3 DNA
TRBJ1-5,TRBV21-1,few,.,CASTGQGGLGSNQPQHF,TGTGCCAGCACGGGACAGGGCGGGCTGGGGTCCAATCAGCCCCAGCATTTT
TRBJ1-5,TRBV19,.,TRBD1,CASSWDSIGGNQPQHF,TGTGCCAGTAGTTGGGACAGCATAGGAGGGAATCAGCCCCAGCATTTT
TRBJ2-1,TRBV5-4,.,TRBD1,CASSSFGTGLGARSNEQFF,TGTGCCAGCAGCTCCTTTGGGACAGGTCTTGGAGCGAGAAGTAATGAGCAGTTCTTC
TRBJ2-6,TRBV6-7,.,TRBD1,CASSQDRGRGGANVLTF,TGTGCCAGCAGTCAGGACAGGGGGCGTGGTGGGGCCAACGTCCTGACTTTC
TRBJ2-1,TRBV19,.,.,CASSSPPELNEQFF,TGTGCCAGTAGTTCCCCCCCTGAGTTGAATGAGCAGTTCTTC
TRBJ2-1,TRBV15,.,TRBD2,CATSLLLADNEQFF,TGTGCCACCAGTTTATTACTAGCGGACAATGAGCAGTTCTTC
TRBJ2-7,TRBV7-9,.,TRBD1,CASSTGTDSYEQYF,TGTGCCAGCAGTACCGGGACAGATAGCTACGAGCAGTACTTC
TRBJ2-1,TRBV10-3,.,.,CACSAIGGTGEQFF,TGTGCCTGCAGTGCGATCGGGGGAACTGGGGAGCAGTTCTTC
TRBJ1-2,TRBV6-6,.,TRBD1,CASTLTGEGYTF,TGTGCCAGCACCCTGACAGGGGAAGGCTACACCTTC
TRBJ2-5,TRBV27,few,.,CASSFRQGRQETQYF,TGTGCCAGCAGTTTTAGGCAGGGTCGTCAAGAGACCCAGTACTTC
TRBJ2-7,TRBV5-1,.,TRBD2,CASSSDGRKEQYF,TGCGCCAGCAGCTCGGACGGGAGGAAAGAGCAGTACTTC
TRBJ1-2,TRBV6-6,.,.,CASSALTAVYGYTF,TGTGCCAGCAGTGCACTGACGGCGGTATATGGCTACACCTTC
TRBJ2-1,TRBV20-1,few,.,CSASRLESYNEQFF,TGCAGTGCTAGTAGACTAGAATCCTACAATGAGCAGTTCTTC
TRBJ1-5,TRBV7-3,.,.,CASSQFANQPQHF,TGTGCCAGCAGCCAGTTTGCCAATCAGCCCCAGCATTTT
TRBJ1-1,TRBV28,.,.,CASSFSAGILPEAFF,TGTGCCAGCAGTTTTTCGGCAGGGATACTTCCTGAAGCTTTCTTT
TRBJ2-4,TRBV2,.,TRBD1,CASNRDRRNIQYF,TGTGCCAGTAACCGGGACAGACGAAACATTCAGTACTTC
TRBJ1-2,TRBV30,.,.,CAWTRTDGYTF,TGTGCCTGGACCCGGACAGATGGCTACACCTTC
TRBJ2-7,TRBV27,.,TRBD1,CASSLPDRVGEQYF,TGTGCCAGCAGTTTACCGGACAGGGTGGGCGAGCAGTACTTC